This is a list of T cell receptor beta chains from one sample in a study of shared clonotypes between healthy human individuals. Assay used: immunoSEQ multiplex PCR; TCRdb lists only in-frame clones, some missing. Of some 2.1 million clones in the sample, about 94% were seen once. The sequenced material came from naive CD8+ T cells sorted from blood. These receptors were collected from a man between 18 and 35 years old in good health. CDR3s include the opening cysteine and the closing phenylalanine or tryptophan. A D gene is named only where the DNA matches it firmly. Clone size is shown for a subset of rows, as once, few, many or a class of expanded clone.

>-|TRBV5-4|-|TRBJ2-7
CASSSDGSYEQYF
TGTGCCAGCAGCTCGGACGGCTCCTACGAGCAGTACTTC
>-|TRBV5-6|-|TRBJ2-5
CASSFFRGAETQYF
TGTGCCAGCAGCTTTTTCAGGGGAGCGGAGACCCAGTACTTC
>-|TRBV5-6|TRBD1|TRBJ1-6
CASSKGASYSPLHF
TGTGCCAGCAGCAAGGGGGCCTCGTATTCACCCCTCCACTTT
>-|TRBV7-3|TRBD2|TRBJ2-3
CASSFGLDTDTQYF
TGTGCCAGCAGCTTCGGACTAGATACAGATACGCAGTATTTT
>-|TRBV27|-|TRBJ1-6
CASTTGRSLNSPLHF
TGTGCCAGCACCACGGGACGTTCTTTAAATTCACCCCTCCACTTT
>once|TRBV4-1|-|TRBJ2-3
CASSQVHPSTDTQYF
TGCGCCAGCAGCCAAGTCCATCCTAGCACAGATACGCAGTATTTT
>-|TRBV19|-|TRBJ2-3
CASSIDDTDTQYF
TGTGCCAGTAGTATCGATGACACAGATACGCAGTATTTT
>-|TRBV27|-|TRBJ2-3
CASSLLGTSTDTQYF
TGTGCCAGCAGTTTATTAGGGACTAGCACAGATACGCAGTATTTT
>-|TRBV7-6|TRBD2|TRBJ2-1
CASSLEGLAGNEQFF
TGTGCCAGCAGCTTAGAGGGACTAGCGGGGAATGAGCAGTTCTTC
>-|TRBV2|TRBD1|TRBJ1-1
CASSEGQGATEAFF
TGTGCCAGCAGTGAAGGACAGGGGGCCACTGAAGCTTTCTTT
>-|TRBV27|-|TRBJ2-3
CASSLWQADTQYF
TGTGCCAGCAGTTTATGGCAGGCGGATACGCAGTATTTT
>once|TRBV5-6|-|TRBJ2-1
CASSPGGALKQFF
TGTGCCAGCAGTCCAGGGGGGGCCCTAAAGCAGTTCTTC
>-|TRBV9|TRBD1|TRBJ1-5
CASSVGTGGVGQPQHF
TGTGCCAGCAGCGTGGGGACAGGAGGGGTAGGACAGCCCCAGCATTTT
>-|TRBV27|TRBD1|TRBJ2-7
CASRRTGPRDEQYF
TGTGCCAGCAGAAGGACAGGGCCTCGGGACGAGCAGTACTTC
>-|TRBV28|TRBD1|TRBJ1-4
CASSKSKTGALEKLFF
TGTGCCAGCAGTAAATCTAAGACAGGGGCCCTTGAAAAACTGTTTTTT
>-|TRBV11-2|-|TRBJ2-7
CASSLGGGGKHEQYF
TGTGCCAGCAGCTTAGGGGGAGGGGGCAAACACGAGCAGTACTTC
>-|TRBV25-1|TRBD2|TRBJ2-1
CASSEGTSGSNEQFF
TGTGCCAGCAGTGAAGGGACTAGCGGGAGCAATGAGCAGTTCTTC
>-|TRBV30|-|TRBJ1-2
CAWSYGYTF
TGTGCCTGGAGTTACGGCTACACCTTC
>-|TRBV2|TRBD1|TRBJ1-1
CASGQGVSTEAFF
TGTGCCAGTGGACAGGGGGTATCTACTGAAGCTTTCTTT
>-|TRBV23-1|-|TRBJ1-5
CASTPPVGWSNQPQHF
TGCGCCAGCACTCCCCCAGTGGGGTGGAGCAATCAGCCCCAGCATTTT
>-|TRBV28|-|TRBJ2-7
CASSFTREGAHEQYF
TGTGCCAGCAGTTTTACCAGGGAGGGGGCCCACGAGCAGTACTTC
>-|TRBV4-3|TRBD2|TRBJ2-3
CASSQESGRSDTQYF
TGCGCCAGCAGCCAAGAATCCGGGAGGAGTGATACGCAGTATTTT
>few|TRBV5-6|-|TRBJ2-5
CASSLLDFQETQYF
TGTGCCAGCAGCTTGTTGGACTTTCAAGAGACCCAGTACTTC
>-|TRBV6-1|TRBD1|TRBJ1-3
CASSAWTGAGNTIYF
TGTGCCAGCAGTGCCTGGACAGGGGCTGGAAACACCATATATTTT
>-|TRBV30|-|TRBJ2-7
CAWSGGSEQYF
TGTGCCTGGAGTGGAGGTAGCGAGCAGTACTTC
>-|TRBV13|TRBD1|TRBJ2-1
CASSPATGGYNEQFF
TGTGCCAGCAGTCCCGCCACAGGGGGTTACAATGAGCAGTTCTTC
>-|TRBV7-6|TRBD2|TRBJ2-1
CASSKSGGLYNEQFF
TGTGCCAGCAGCAAAAGCGGGGGGCTCTACAATGAGCAGTTCTTC
>-|TRBV7-2|-|TRBJ1-1
CASSDRGANTEAFF
TGTGCCAGCAGCGACCGGGGGGCTAACACTGAAGCTTTCTTT
>-|TRBV19|TRBD2|TRBJ2-7
CASSISTTSVVPYEQYF
TGTGCCAGTAGTATAAGCACTACTAGCGTCGTTCCCTACGAGCAGTACTTC
>-|TRBV29-1|TRBD2|TRBJ2-1
CSVAREPNEQFF
TGCAGCGTTGCGCGGGAGCCCAATGAGCAGTTCTTC